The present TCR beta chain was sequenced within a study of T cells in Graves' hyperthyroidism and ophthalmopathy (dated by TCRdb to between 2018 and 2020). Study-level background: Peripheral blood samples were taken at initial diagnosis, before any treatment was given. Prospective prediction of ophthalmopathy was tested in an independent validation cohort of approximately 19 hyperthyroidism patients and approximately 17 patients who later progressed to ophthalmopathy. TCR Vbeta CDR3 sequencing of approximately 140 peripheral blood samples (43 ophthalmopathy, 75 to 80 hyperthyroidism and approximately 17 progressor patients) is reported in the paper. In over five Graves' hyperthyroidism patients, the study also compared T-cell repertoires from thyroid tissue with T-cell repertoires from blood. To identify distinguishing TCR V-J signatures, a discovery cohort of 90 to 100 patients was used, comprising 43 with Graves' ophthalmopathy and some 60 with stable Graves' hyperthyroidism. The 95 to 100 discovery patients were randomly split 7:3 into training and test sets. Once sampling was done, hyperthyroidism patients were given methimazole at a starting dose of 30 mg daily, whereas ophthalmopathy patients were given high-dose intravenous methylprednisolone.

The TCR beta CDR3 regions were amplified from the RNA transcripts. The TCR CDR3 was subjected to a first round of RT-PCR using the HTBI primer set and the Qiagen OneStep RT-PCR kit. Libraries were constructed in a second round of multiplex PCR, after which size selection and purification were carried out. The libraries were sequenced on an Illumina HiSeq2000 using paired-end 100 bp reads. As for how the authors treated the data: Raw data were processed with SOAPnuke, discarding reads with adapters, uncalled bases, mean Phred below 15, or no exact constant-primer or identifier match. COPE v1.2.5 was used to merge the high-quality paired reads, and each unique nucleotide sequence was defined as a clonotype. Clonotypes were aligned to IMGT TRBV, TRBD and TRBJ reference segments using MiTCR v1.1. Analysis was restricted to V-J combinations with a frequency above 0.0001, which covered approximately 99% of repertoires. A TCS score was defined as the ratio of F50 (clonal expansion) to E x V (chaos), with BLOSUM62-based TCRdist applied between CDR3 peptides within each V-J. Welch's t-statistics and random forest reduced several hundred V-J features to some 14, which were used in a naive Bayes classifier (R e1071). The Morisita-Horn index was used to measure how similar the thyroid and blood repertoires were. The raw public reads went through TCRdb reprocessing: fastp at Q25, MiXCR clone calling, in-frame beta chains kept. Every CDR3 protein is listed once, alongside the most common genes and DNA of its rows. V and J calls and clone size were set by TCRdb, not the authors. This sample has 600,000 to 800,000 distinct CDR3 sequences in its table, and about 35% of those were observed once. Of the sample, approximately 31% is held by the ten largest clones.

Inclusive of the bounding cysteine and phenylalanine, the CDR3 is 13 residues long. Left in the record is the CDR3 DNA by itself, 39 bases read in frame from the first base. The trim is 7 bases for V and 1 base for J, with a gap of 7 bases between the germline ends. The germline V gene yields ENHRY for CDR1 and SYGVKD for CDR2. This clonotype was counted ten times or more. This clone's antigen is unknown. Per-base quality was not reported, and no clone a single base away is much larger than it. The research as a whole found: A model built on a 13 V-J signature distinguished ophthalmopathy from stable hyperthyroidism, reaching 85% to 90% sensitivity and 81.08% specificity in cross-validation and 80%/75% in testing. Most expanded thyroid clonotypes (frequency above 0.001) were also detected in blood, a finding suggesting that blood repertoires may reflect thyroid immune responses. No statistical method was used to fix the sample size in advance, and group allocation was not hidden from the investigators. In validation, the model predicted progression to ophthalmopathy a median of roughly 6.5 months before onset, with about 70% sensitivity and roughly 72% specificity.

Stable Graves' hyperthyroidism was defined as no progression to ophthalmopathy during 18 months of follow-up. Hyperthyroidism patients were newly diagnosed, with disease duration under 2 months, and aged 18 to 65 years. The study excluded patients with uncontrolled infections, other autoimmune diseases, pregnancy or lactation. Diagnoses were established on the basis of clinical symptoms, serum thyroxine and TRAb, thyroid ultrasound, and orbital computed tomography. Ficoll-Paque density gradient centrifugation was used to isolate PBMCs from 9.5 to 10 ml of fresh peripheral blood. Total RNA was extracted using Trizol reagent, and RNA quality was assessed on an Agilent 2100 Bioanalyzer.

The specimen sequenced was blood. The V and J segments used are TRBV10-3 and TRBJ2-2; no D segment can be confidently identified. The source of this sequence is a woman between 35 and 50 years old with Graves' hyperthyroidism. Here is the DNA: TGTGCCATCAACCCAGGGAACACCGGGGAGCTGTTTTTT. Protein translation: CAINPGNTGELFF.